This is a list of T cell receptor beta chains from one sample in a study of control samples from healthy donors and cancer patients. Here immunoSEQ multiplex PCR was the method, and the copy in TCRdb shows in-frame clones only, minus some. The sample shows approximately 50,000 clones, about 89% of them seen only once. Sequencing used PBMCs. These receptor sequences come from a woman in her sixties or seventies with lung cancer. The CDR3 runs from the conserved cysteine through the conserved F or W. The order of the fields is CDR3 protein, CDR3 DNA, V gene, D gene, J gene. A D gene is named only where the DNA matches it firmly.

CDR3: CASSLSTGGELFF; DNA: TGCGCCAGCAGCTTGTCGACAGGCGGGGAGCTGTTTTTT; V: TRBV5-1; D: -; J: TRBJ2-2
CDR3: CASSQPIAGLAGGNEQFF; DNA: TGCGCCAGCAGCCAGCCGATAGCCGGACTAGCGGGAGGGAATGAGCAGTTCTTC; V: TRBV4-1; D: TRBD2; J: TRBJ2-1
CDR3: CASSYGEGQPQHF; DNA: TGTGCCAGCAGTTACGGCGAGGGTCAGCCCCAGCATTTT; V: TRBV6-5; D: -; J: TRBJ1-5
CDR3: CASSKGMGHGYTF; DNA: TGTGCCAGCAGCAAAGGGATGGGCCATGGCTACACCTTC; V: TRBV7-3; D: -; J: TRBJ1-2
CDR3: CASSQGTGNNSPLHF; DNA: TGTGCCAGCAGCCAGGGGACGGGAAATAATTCACCCCTCCACTTT; V: TRBV3-1/TRBV3-2; D: -; J: TRBJ1-6
CDR3: CASSLEASGTGELFF; DNA: TGCGCCAGCAGCTTGGAGGCTAGCGGCACCGGGGAGCTGTTTTTT; V: TRBV5-1; D: TRBD2; J: TRBJ2-2
CDR3: CASSLGETQYF; DNA: TGTGCCAGCAGCCTTGGGGAGACCCAGTACTTC; V: TRBV3-1/TRBV3-2; D: -; J: TRBJ2-5
CDR3: CASSQGQARNEQYF; DNA: TGTGCCAGCAGCCAGGGACAGGCGAGGAACGAGCAGTACTTC; V: TRBV3-1/TRBV3-2; D: TRBD1; J: TRBJ2-7
CDR3: CASSEHLGYEQYF; DNA: TGTGCCAGCAGTGAACATCTGGGGTACGAGCAGTACTTC; V: TRBV6-1; D: -; J: TRBJ2-7
CDR3: CASSGGGARSYTF; DNA: TGTGCCAGCAGTGGGGGAGGGGCGCGGAGCTACACCTTC; V: TRBV2; D: -; J: TRBJ1-2
CDR3: CASSSGVWDEQFF; DNA: TGTGCCAGCAGCTCTGGGGTTTGGGATGAGCAGTTCTTC; V: TRBV7-2; D: -; J: TRBJ2-1